The sequence of this TCR beta chain was determined in a study of preoperative IRX-2 immunotherapy in early breast cancer. Described treatment: preoperative locoregional IRX-2 cytokine immunotherapy. Patients received preoperative, locoregional IRX-2 cytokine immunotherapy in a phase Ib study. The repertoire was sequenced with immunoSEQ multiplex PCR; TCRdb's copy has only in-frame clones and lacks some. This table holds 40,000 or so clones, around 96% found once. The source is a human donor with breast cancer. Sequencing used tumor tissue, obtained after IRX-2 immunotherapy.

DNA of the CDR3: TGTGCCAGCAGCTTAAAAGCGGGGGGGCCGGTTATAGATACGCAGTATTTT. It is translated as CASSLKAGGPVIDTQYF. The V and J genes are TRBV7-3 and TRBJ2-3; 10 bases line up with TRBD2. The V gene end was trimmed by 1 base and the J gene end by 5 bases; junction bases not matched to a gene: 9. Germline V CDR1 and CDR2: SGHTA, FQGTGA. The CDR3 loop spans 17 amino acids.